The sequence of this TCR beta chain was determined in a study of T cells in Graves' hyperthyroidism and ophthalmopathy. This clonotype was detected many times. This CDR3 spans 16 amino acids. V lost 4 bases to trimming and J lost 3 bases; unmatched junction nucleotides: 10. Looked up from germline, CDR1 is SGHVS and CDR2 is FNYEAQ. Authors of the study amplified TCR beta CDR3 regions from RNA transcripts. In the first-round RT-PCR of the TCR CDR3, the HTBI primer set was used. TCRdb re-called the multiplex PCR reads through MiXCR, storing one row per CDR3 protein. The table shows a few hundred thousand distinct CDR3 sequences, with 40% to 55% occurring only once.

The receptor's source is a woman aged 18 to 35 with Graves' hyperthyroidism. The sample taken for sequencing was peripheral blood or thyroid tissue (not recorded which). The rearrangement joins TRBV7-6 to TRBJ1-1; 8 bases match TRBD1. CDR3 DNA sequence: TGTGCCAGCAGCTCTACCCGACAGGGGAGGGACACTGAAGCTTTCTTT. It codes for CASSSTRQGRDTEAFF.